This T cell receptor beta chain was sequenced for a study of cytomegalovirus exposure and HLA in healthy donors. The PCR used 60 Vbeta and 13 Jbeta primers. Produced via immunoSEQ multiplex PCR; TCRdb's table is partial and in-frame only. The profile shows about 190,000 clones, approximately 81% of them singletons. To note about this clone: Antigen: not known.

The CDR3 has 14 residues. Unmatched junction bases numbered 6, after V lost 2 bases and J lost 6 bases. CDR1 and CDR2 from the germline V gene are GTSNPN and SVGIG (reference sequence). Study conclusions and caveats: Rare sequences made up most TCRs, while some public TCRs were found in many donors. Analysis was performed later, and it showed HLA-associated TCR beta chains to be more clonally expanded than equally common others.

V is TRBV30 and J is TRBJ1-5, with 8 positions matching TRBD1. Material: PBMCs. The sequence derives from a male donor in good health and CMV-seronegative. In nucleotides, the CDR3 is TGTGCCTGGAGTTTCTCAGGGGGCGGTCAGCCCCAGCATTTT. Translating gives CAWSFSGGGQPQHF.